The present entry profiles one TCR beta chain with its context. Its target is unknown. Trimming stripped 2 bases from V and 8 bases from J, with 13 bases between. This CDR3 is built from 14 residues. CDR1 is MNHEY, CDR2 SVGEGT, per germline. This sample was taken from a study of identical twins. General study findings and limits: Insertions were fewer in abundant cord blood beta clonotypes, whereas memory repertoires showed none of this pattern. Models underpredicted monozygotic twin sharing of out-of-frame TCR alpha. Surplus twin overlap in beta out-of-frame sequences was less pronounced.

Through template switching, a universal primer site was introduced, and the cDNA contained unique molecular identifiers. Using its own MiXCR run on the 5' RACE reads, TCRdb lists one record per CDR3 protein. This sample has 270,000 or so distinct CDR3 sequences; around 8.8% occur once, and the top ten carry less than 4%. The data were also submitted as part of a second study, on yellow fever vaccine responses in identical twins.

V gene TRBV6-2 or TRBV6-3 combines with J gene TRBJ2-1; D is uncertain. This clonotype was obtained from a woman aged 18-29 years in good health. Sequenced sample: CD8+ T cells sorted from blood. The CDR3 DNA sequence: TGTGCCAGCAGTTACACACATGGAAAGGATGAGCAGTTCTTC. This codes for CASSYTHGKDEQFF.